This TCR beta chain came from a study of vaccination and CD4 T cells after COVID-19. Overall study: Convalescent donors totaled six males and four females, including two who were Hispanic. A CEFX pool, an HIV-1 Nef pool, or no peptide went to control cultures.

The Oncomine TCR Beta short-read assay was applied to DNA of cultured CD4+ T cells. TCRdb re-analysed the PCR reads in MiXCR, keeping a single row per CDR3 protein. This repertoire shows approximately 18,000 distinct CDR3 sequences, roughly 46% found once; its top ten account for approximately 2.9%. Treatment described: roughly ten-day PBMC culture with coronavirus spike peptide pools or control peptides (ViraFEST assay). Expanded clonotypes were found by TCR sequencing after peptide-pool stimulation (ViraFEST). A note on this clonotype: No antigen is known for it.

The V segment lost 5 bases and the J segment 2 bases; nucleotides outside the gene matches: 11. The CDR3 has 17 residues. The germline V gene encodes CDR1 SSHAT and CDR2 FNYEAQ (reference sequence). The source of this sequence is a human donor who had recovered from COVID-19. The sample in question was CD4+ T cells from blood, cultured in vitro, obtained after SARS-CoV-2 vaccination. The chain is built from TRBV7-7 and TRBJ2-1, with TRBD2 matching over 8 bases. In DNA form, the CDR3 reads TGTGCCAGCAGCAGATCCCTAGGGCGGGGGGCCTACAATGAGCAGTTCTTC. It encodes CASSRSLGRGAYNEQFF.